This T cell receptor beta chain was profiled in a study of blood T cells in healthy people across ages. Primers used in a second PCR of about 6 to 11 cycles were a sample-barcoded 5' primer and a J-beta primer mix. TCRdb called the 5' RACE reads again in MiXCR, with one record for every CDR3 protein. The sample holds some 780,000 distinct CDR3 sequences, more than 55% seen once. CDR1 is MNHNY and CDR2 is SVGAGI in the germline V gene (reference sequence). The CDR3 runs to 15 residues. Trimming pared 5 bases from V and 2 bases from J, leaving 15 bases between. J is TRBJ1-2 and V is TRBV6-6, with D hard to call. The sequence derives from a man aged 40-50 years in good health. The sequencing input was blood. CDR3 sequence: CASSPREESNYGYTF. DNA for the CDR3: TGTGCCAGCAGTCCAAGGGAGGAATCCAACTATGGCTACACCTTC.